This T cell receptor beta chain was observed in a study of blood T cells in healthy people across ages. As regards this clonotype: As yet, its antigen is unknown.

The study's findings and limits: In older individuals, TCR beta diversity per million T cells was lower, falling roughly linearly with age.

CDR3 size: 15 residues. The germline CDR1 and CDR2 sequences are SGHVS and FQNEAQ. The junction had 7 bases not matched to a gene; V was cut back by 3 bases and J by 5 bases. Primed by a sample-barcoded 5' primer and a J-beta primer mix, a second PCR proceeded for 7 to 11 cycles. Sequencing recovered at least 2.5 million CDR3-containing paired-end reads from each sample. A single record per CDR3 protein comes from TCRdb applying MiXCR to the 5' RACE reads. The sample lists about 1.8 million distinct CDR3 sequences; about 50% were seen once. J is TRBJ2-5 and V is TRBV7-8; 9 bases match TRBD2. This receptor was obtained from a middle-aged woman in good health. Sequenced: blood. The CDR3, as DNA: TGTGCCAGCAGCTTGAAGCGGGGGGCCAGGGAGACCCAGTACTTC. Residues: CASSLKRGARETQYF.